This T cell receptor (beta chain) was identified in a study of cytomegalovirus exposure and HLA in healthy donors. Study observations and caveats: By HLA locus, TCR association rates varied in a later analysis, with DRB1 showing the most and HLA-C the fewest. Analysis was carried out at a later point, and it linked a missense DCLRE1C variant to TCR beta V- and J-gene trimming. Compared with the roughly 670-donor mean, an Asian-associated ancestry cluster reportedly had fewer N-insertions, according to a later analysis.

PCR involved 60 Vbeta and 13 Jbeta primers. The repertoire was sequenced with immunoSEQ multiplex PCR; TCRdb's copy has only in-frame clones and lacks some. The sample lists 150,000 to 200,000 clones, roughly 77% occurring once. As concerns this clone: Its antigen is still unknown.

Sequenced material: PBMCs. This clonotype originated in a man younger than 35 in good health and CMV-seropositive.

The DNA for the CDR3 is TGTGCCAGCAATACAGACTCTAGCAGACACAGCTCCTACAATGAGCAGTTCTTC. Amino acid sequence: CASNTDSSRHSSYNEQFF. The chain combines TRBV25-1 with TRBJ2-1; a possible D gene is TRBD2 (5 bases). CDR3 size: 18 residues. The germline V gene has CDR1 MGHDK and CDR2 SYGVNS. Trimming stripped 7 bases from V and 0 bases from J, with 22 bases between.